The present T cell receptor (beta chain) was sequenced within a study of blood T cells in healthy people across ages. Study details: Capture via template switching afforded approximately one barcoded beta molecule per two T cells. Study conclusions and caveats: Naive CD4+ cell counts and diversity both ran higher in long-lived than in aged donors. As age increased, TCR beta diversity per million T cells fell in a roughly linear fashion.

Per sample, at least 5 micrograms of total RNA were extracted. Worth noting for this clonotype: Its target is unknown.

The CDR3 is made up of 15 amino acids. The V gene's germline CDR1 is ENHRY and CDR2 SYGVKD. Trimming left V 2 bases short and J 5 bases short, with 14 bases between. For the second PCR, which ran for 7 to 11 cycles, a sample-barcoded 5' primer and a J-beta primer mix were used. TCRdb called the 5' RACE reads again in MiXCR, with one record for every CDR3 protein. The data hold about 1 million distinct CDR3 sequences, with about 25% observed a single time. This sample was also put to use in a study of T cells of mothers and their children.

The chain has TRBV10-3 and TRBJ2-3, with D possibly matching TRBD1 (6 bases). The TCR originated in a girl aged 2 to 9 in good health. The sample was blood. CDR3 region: CAISEGGRIGDTQYF. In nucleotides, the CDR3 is TGTGCCATCAGTGAGGGGGGCCGGATAGGAGATACGCAGTATTTT.